This T cell receptor (beta chain) derives from a study of T cells after yellow fever vaccination. Study as a whole: Preparation used SMART-Seq v4 Ultra Low Input for the low-cell-number fractions. Study outcomes and limitations: A small proportion of clonotypes was detected in both the CD4 and CD8 compartments. FACS-sorted repertoires could harbor abundant contaminating bulk-population clonotypes.

This clonotype was found a few times. Its cognate antigen is unknown. UMIs and a universal primer site were added when TCR cDNA was made by 5'RACE template switching. TCRdb reanalysed the 5' RACE reads using MiXCR and keeps one entry per CDR3 protein. The sample has a few hundred thousand distinct CDR3 sequences, less than 3.5% seen once. CDR3 length: 15 residues. V was pared by 2 bases and J by 0 bases, with 10 bases between. CDR1 is LGHNA, CDR2 YNFKEQ, per germline. The specimen comprised CD4+ T cells sorted from PBMCs, sampled 10 days after the yellow fever booster vaccination. The chain has TRBV4-2 and TRBJ1-2; D uncertain. This TCR was recovered from a man between 18 and 35 years old who received the YFV17D yellow fever vaccine. The CDR3 loop reads CASSQNGLANYGYTF. The CDR3 DNA follows: TGTGCCAGCAGCCAAAACGGCCTAGCTAACTATGGCTACACCTTC.